Following are 8 T cell receptor beta chains from one sample sequenced in a study of T cells expressing NK-cell markers (dated by TCRdb to between 2020 and 2021). Library method: 5' RACE. The sample was run on an Illumina HiSeq 2000. After TCRdb reprocessed the reads, each CDR3 protein sequence was kept as one row, without DNA. In this sample's table one finds a few hundred thousand distinct CDR3 sequences. Around 3.3% of the sample is held by the ten biggest clonotypes. Sequences were obtained from blood T cells: a sorted CD56 or NKG2C T cell subset, CD4+ or CD8+ T cells, or bulk PBMC T cells (not recorded which). The receptors were gathered from a man in his late teens or twenties in good health. Donor details come from another sample of the same person, matched by shared clones.

The chain uses TRBV3-1 and TRBJ2-1; the D gene TCRdb calls, TRBD2, cannot be checked with no DNA. Looked up from germline, CDR1 is LGHDT and CDR2 is YNNKEL (reference sequence). CDR3 length: 17 residues. CDR3: CASSQDIDSGTRNEQFF.

The chain couples TRBV27 to TRBJ2-1; TCRdb's D gene call, TRBD2, goes unchecked for lack of DNA. Per germline, CDR1 MNHEY and CDR2 SMNVEV (reference sequence). CDR3 length equals 16 residues. The CDR3 is CASSPSGRLGLWEQFF.

The chain couples TRBV15 to TRBJ2-5; TCRdb designates TRBD1, a call that cannot be tested without DNA. The CDR3 is made up of 15 amino acids. The germline gives CDR1 LNHNV, CDR2 YYDKDF (reference sequence). CDR3 region: CATSRAWDMGETQYF. The full variable domain, with the rest looked up from reference TRBV15 and TRBJ2-5, is DAMVIQNPRYQVTQFGKPVTLSCSQTLNHNVMYWYQQKSSQAPKLLFHYYDKDFNNEADTPDNFQSRRPNTSFCFLDIRSPGLGDTAMYLCATSRAWDMGETQYFGPGTRLLVL.

The chain joins TRBV6-5 to TRBJ1-6. This CDR3 has 18 residues. CDR1 is MNHEY and CDR2 is SVGAGI in the germline V gene. This chain's CDR3 is CASSYSSFGRNVGSPLHF.

V is TRBV5-6 and J is TRBJ1-6; TCRdb's D call, TRBD1, is unchecked because there is no DNA. The V gene's germline CDR1 is SGHDT and CDR2 YYEEEE. CDR3 size: 13 residues. The CDR3 region is CASSPPAESPLHF.

The rearrangement links TRBV5-1 to TRBJ1-1. Germline lookup yields CDR1 SGHRS and CDR2 YFSETQ. There are 14 residues in the CDR3. Here the CDR3 reads CASSSSIMNTEAFF.

This rearrangement joins TRBV5-1 to TRBJ1-5. The CDR3 has 16 residues. Germline V CDR1 and CDR2: SGHRS, YFSETQ. The CDR3 sequence: CASSLEAGQSNQPQHF.

V and J are TRBV10-3 and TRBJ2-1; TCRdb returns TRBD1, unconfirmable since there is no DNA. Looked up from germline, CDR1 is ENHRY and CDR2 is SYGVKD. The CDR3 totals 14 residues. The CDR3 here is CATTEPGEFDEQFF.